The rows below give T cell receptor beta chains drawn from one sample of a study of CD8 T cells in ankylosing spondylitis. TCRdb analysed the 5' RACE reads with MiXCR anew, one entry per CDR3 protein. The sample records about 800,000 distinct CDR3 sequences, about an eighth being singletons. Material: blood, either unsorted or a sorted T cell fraction (not recorded which). These receptors originate from a male donor with ankylosing spondylitis. Each CDR3 is given with its conserved first and last residue. The D gene is left open where the match is weak. The listing skips clone size in some rows; elsewhere it reads once, few, many or a size class.

>TRBD1|TRBV5-1|many|TRBJ2-1
TGCGCCAGCAGCTGGGGGACAGGGCACAATGAGCAGTTCTTC
CASSWGTGHNEQFF
>TRBD2|TRBV29-1|many|TRBJ2-4
TGCAGCGTTGAGTCGGGAGGTGGCATTCAGTACTTC
CSVESGGGIQYF
>TRBD1|TRBV7-3|.|TRBJ2-3
TGTGCCAGCAGCCTAATGGGACAGGGAGCAGATACGCAGTATTTT
CASSLMGQGADTQYF
>.|TRBV29-1|many|TRBJ2-1
TGCAGCGTTGGTATGATTCTCGATGAGCAGTTCTTC
CSVGMILDEQFF
>.|TRBV20-1|.|TRBJ1-2
TGCAGTGCTAGAGATCGGAGAGGGTGGAACTATGGCTACACCTTC
CSARDRRGWNYGYTF
>TRBD1|TRBV20-1|few|TRBJ2-1
TGCAGTGCTAGGCCGGGACAGAGCTCCTACAATGAGCAGTTCTTC
CSARPGQSSYNEQFF
>.|TRBV29-1|few|TRBJ1-1
TGCAGCGTCGCAGTCCTGAACACTGAAGCTTTCTTT
CSVAVLNTEAFF
>.|TRBV20-1|.|TRBJ1-1
TGCAGTGCTATAACAGGAGCGAACACTGAAGCTTTCTTT
CSAITGANTEAFF
>TRBD1|TRBV12-3/TRBV12-4|many|TRBJ2-2
TGTGCCAGCAGGGTGACAGGGACCGGGGAGCTGTTTTTT
CASRVTGTGELFF
>TRBD2|TRBV11-3|many|TRBJ2-7
TGTGCCAGCAGCTTAGGAGCGGGGAGGCAGTACTTC
CASSLGAGRQYF
>.|TRBV15|few|TRBJ1-2
TGTGCCACCAGCCTAGGACTGTCAGGGGGCTACACCTTC
CATSLGLSGGYTF
>.|TRBV29-1|.|TRBJ2-3
TGCAGCCATACTAGGACTAACACAGATACGCAGTATTTT
CSHTRTNTDTQYF
>TRBD2|TRBV6-2/TRBV6-3|.|TRBJ2-3
TGTGCCAGCAGTTACGACCAACCAGCGGGGATCCCAGATACGCAGTATTTT
CASSYDQPAGIPDTQYF